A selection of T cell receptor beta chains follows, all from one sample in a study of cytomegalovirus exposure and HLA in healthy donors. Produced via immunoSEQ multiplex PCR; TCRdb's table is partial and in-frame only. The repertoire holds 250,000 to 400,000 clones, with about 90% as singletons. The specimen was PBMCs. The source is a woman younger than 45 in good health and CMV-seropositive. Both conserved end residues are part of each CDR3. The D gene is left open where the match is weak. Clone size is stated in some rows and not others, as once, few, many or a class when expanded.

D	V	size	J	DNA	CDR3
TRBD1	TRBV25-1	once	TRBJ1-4	TGTGCCAGCAGCTTGGGGACAGCCCTGCCAACTAATGAAAAACTGTTTTTT	CASSLGTALPTNEKLFF
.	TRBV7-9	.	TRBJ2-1	TGTGCCAGCGGGGAGACTGTGAACTACAATGAGCAGTTCTTC	CASGETVNYNEQFF
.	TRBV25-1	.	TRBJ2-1	TGTGCCAGCAGTGAACTAGGCCCTTACAATGAGCAGTTCTTC	CASSELGPYNEQFF
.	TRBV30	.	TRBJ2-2	TGTGCCTGGGAAGGATGGGGGGCGAACACCGGGGAGCTGTTTTTT	CAWEGWGANTGELFF
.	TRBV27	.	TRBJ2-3	TGTGCCAGCAGTTTAGGGGATGGTACGCAGTATTTT	CASSLGDGTQYF
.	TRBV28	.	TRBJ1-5	TGTGCCAGCAGTTTAGGCGGTTTCAATTTTCAGCCCCAGCATTTT	CASSLGGFNFQPQHF
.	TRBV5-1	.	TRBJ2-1	TGCGCCAGCAGTCGACACAAATTGGGTGCGGGCGAGTACAATGAGCAGTTCTTC	CASSRHKLGAGEYNEQFF
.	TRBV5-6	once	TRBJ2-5	TGTGCCAGCAGCCGGGGCCGGGGAGAGACCCAGTACTTC	CASSRGRGETQYF
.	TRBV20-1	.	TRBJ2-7	TGCAGTGGGACGCCTCACGAGCAGTACTTC	CSGTPHEQYF
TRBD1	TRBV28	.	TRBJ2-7	TGTGCCAGCAGTCGGCCGGGGACAGGGGGGTACGAGCAGTACTTC	CASSRPGTGGYEQYF
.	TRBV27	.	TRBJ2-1	TGTGCCAGCAGTTTATGGTCTAGCTCAAATGAGCAGTTCTTC	CASSLWSSSNEQFF
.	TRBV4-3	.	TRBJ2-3	TGCGCCAGCAGCCAAGATAGACTCCTAGGCACAGATACGCAGTATTTT	CASSQDRLLGTDTQYF
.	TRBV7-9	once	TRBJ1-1	TGTGCCAGCAGCTTAGCGACCCTCTTGACGCCGAGGGCTGAAGCTTTCTTT	CASSLATLLTPRAEAFF
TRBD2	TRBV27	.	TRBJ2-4	TGTGCCAGCAGTCCCTCATTGGGGTCGGGGGGGCCAAAAAACATTCAGTACTTC	CASSPSLGSGGPKNIQYF
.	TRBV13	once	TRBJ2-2	TGTGCCAGCAGCCGGGACGGGACCGGGGAGCTGTTTTTT	CASSRDGTGELFF
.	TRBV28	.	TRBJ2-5	TGTGCCAGCAGTTTATGGTACAGGGACCAAGAGACCCAGTACTTC	CASSLWYRDQETQYF
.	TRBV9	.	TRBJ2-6	TGTGCCAGCAGCGTAGCCAGGGGCTCTGGGGCCAACGTCCTGACTTTC	CASSVARGSGANVLTF
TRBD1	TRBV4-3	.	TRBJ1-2	TGCGCCAGCAGCCAAGAGTTTGGGACAGTTAGTGGCTACACCTTC	CASSQEFGTVSGYTF
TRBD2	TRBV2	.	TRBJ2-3	TGTGCCAGCAGCCATCCGCTGACTAGCGGGGGGGCAGATACGCAGTATTTT	CASSHPLTSGGADTQYF
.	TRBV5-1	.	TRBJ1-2	TGCGCCAGCAGCTTGGCCTTCTTTGATGGCTACACCTTC	CASSLAFFDGYTF
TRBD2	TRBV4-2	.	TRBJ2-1	TGTGCCAGCAGCCAAGATCTATCGGGGGGGGCAGGCAATGAGCAGTTCTTC	CASSQDLSGGAGNEQFF
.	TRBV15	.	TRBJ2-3	TGTGCCACCAGCAGAGAATTGAGTCGGGGAGATACGCAGTATTTT	CATSRELSRGDTQYF
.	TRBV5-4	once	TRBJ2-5	TGTGCCAGCAGCTCAGGCGTTTGGGAGACCCAGTACTTC	CASSSGVWETQYF